This entry concerns a single TCR beta chain. Trimming removed 4 bases from V and 7 bases from J, with 12 bases in between. The CDR3 has 14 amino acids. Per germline, CDR1 SGHRS and CDR2 YFSETQ. The sample belongs to a study of patients and donors after allogeneic stem cell transplantation. Each CDR3 protein is one row after TCRdb ran MiXCR on the RT-PCR reads. Of approximately 200,000 distinct CDR3 sequences in the sample, more than 35% are singletons; the top ten hold 11%. The source is a human donor who was either an allogeneic HSCT recipient or a stem cell or donor lymphocyte infusion donor (not recorded which). It is not recorded whose cells these are; they may come from a transplant donor. Sequencing was performed on blood, either unsorted or a sorted T cell fraction (not recorded which). V is TRBV5-1 and J is TRBJ1-6; D is ambiguous. CDR3 bases: TGCGCCAGCAGCGATGGACGAGGAAATTCACCCCTCCACTTT. This translates into CASSDGRGNSPLHF.